The 30 T cell receptor beta chains listed next were all sequenced from one sample in a study of cytomegalovirus exposure and HLA in healthy donors. PCR employed 60 Vbeta and 13 Jbeta primers. Clones were read by immunoSEQ multiplex PCR, and TCRdb kept only the in-frame ones, dropping some. The sample shows some 100,000 clones, around three quarters of them seen only once. Specimen: PBMCs. The receptors originated from a male donor in good health and CMV-seropositive.

The J gene is TRBJ2-3, the V gene TRBV2; D call uncertain. Germline CDR1 reads SNHLY; CDR2 reads FYNNEI. V was trimmed by 4 bases and J by 5 bases, leaving 4 bases between them. The CDR3 runs 11 residues. The CDR3 DNA reads as TGTGCCAGCAGTGGAGGAGATACGCAGTATTTT. This gives the protein CASSGGDTQYF.

J is TRBJ1-6 and V is TRBV27; 11 nucleotides match TRBD1. Germline V CDR1 and CDR2: MNHEY, SMNVEV (reference sequence). The CDR3 has 15 amino acids. V trimming: 7 bases; J trimming: 9 bases; junction bases outside the gene matches: 8. CDR3 sequence: CASTSWGQGGSPLHF. The DNA of the CDR3 is TGTGCCAGCACTTCCTGGGGACAGGGGGGTTCACCCCTCCACTTT.

The chain couples TRBV15 to TRBJ1-2; the match to TRBD1 covers 11 bases. The V gene's germline CDR1 is LNHNV and CDR2 YYDKDF (reference sequence). The CDR3 has 15 residues. Losses at the gene ends were 0 bases for V and 7 bases for J; bases not matched to a gene: 4. This CDR3 reads CATSRDKGTGGGYTF. CDR3 nucleotide sequence: TGTGCCACCAGCAGAGATAAGGGGACAGGGGGTGGCTACACCTTC. The variable domain in full, with the rest retrieved from reference TRBV15 and TRBJ1-2, is DAMVIQNPRYQVTQFGKPVTLSCSQTLNHNVMYWYQQKSSQAPKLLFHYYDKDFNNEADTPDNFQSRRPNTSFCFLDIRSPGLGDTAMYLCATSRDKGTGGGYTFGSGTRLTVV.

V and J are TRBV27 and TRBJ2-6; D unresolved. V dropped 8 bases and J dropped 4 bases, with 9 bases sitting between them. CDR3 length: 13 residues. In germline, CDR1 is MNHEY, CDR2 SMNVEV (reference sequence). The CDR3 DNA reads as TGTGCCAGCCAGGTTGCCGGGGCCAACGTCCTGACTTTC. It translates to CASQVAGANVLTF. Full variable domain (outside the CDR3, taken from reference TRBV27 and TRBJ2-6): EAQVTQNPRYLITVTGKKLTVTCSQNMNHEYMSWYRQDPGLGLRQIYYSMNVEVTDKGDVPEGYKVSRKEKRNFPLILESPSPNQTSLYFCASQVAGANVLTFGAGSRLTVL.

V gene TRBV5-1 combines with J gene TRBJ2-1; tentative D call: TRBD1 (6 bases). Trimming left V 7 bases short and J 2 bases short, with 10 bases between. There are 13 residues in the CDR3. Germline V gene sequence: CDR1 SGHRS, CDR2 YFSETQ. The CDR3: CASFEGAYNEQFF. CDR3 DNA: TGCGCCAGCTTCGAGGGGGCCTACAATGAGCAGTTCTTC.

The V call is TRBV11-2, the J call TRBJ2-7; D gene unclear. The CDR3 covers 13 residues. Germline loops: CDR1 SGHAT, CDR2 FQNNGV. The V end was cut by 5 bases, the J end by 6 bases, with 14 bases between. The CDR3 region is CASSNLREREQYF. In DNA form, the CDR3 reads TGTGCCAGCAGCAACCTAAGAGAGCGCGAGCAGTACTTC.

The chain employs TRBV16 and TRBJ1-5; D possibly corresponds to TRBD1 (5 bases). The CDR3 sequence is 12 residues long. The V gene lost 4 bases and the J gene lost 10 bases, with 11 bases spanning the gap. The germline CDR1 and CDR2 sequences are KGHSY and FQNENV. The CDR3 region has the DNA TGTGCCAGCAGCCTACAGGACTATCCCCAGCATTTT. It yields the protein CASSLQDYPQHF.

The genes are TRBV30 and TRBJ1-1; D not certain. The CDR3 consists of 12 residues. V was shortened by 0 bases and J by 11 bases, with 13 bases between the two germline ends. The V gene's germline CDR1 is GTSNPN and CDR2 SVGIG (reference sequence). CDR3 DNA sequence: TGTGCCTGGAGTGTACTCCTTACTAAGGCTTTCTTT. It yields the protein CAWSVLLTKAFF.

The V gene is TRBV12-5, the J gene TRBJ1-5; possible D gene TRBD1, 5 bases. V lost 6 bases and J lost 5, with 11 bases in between. CDR3 size: 13 residues. Germline-derived CDR1 and CDR2 are LGHNT and FRNRAP. The CDR3 loop is CASGYGGDQPQHF. In DNA form, the CDR3 reads TGTGCTAGTGGCTACGGAGGGGATCAGCCCCAGCATTTT. Full variable domain (missing parts from reference TRBV12-5 and TRBJ1-5): DARVTQTPRHKVTEMGQEVTMRCQPILGHNTVFWYRQTMMQGLELLAYFRNRAPLDDSGMPKDRFSAEMPDATLATLKIQPSEPRDSAVYFCASGYGGDQPQHFGDGTRLSIL.

About this clone: A read error may produce the germline difference seen at one junction end. The chain uses TRBV5-6 and TRBJ2-5, with 10 nucleotides matching TRBD1. This CDR3 comprises 17 residues. CDR1 and CDR2 (germline): SGHDT, YYEEEE. The CDR3 coding sequence is TGTGTCAGCAGCTTGTATGGGGACAGGGGCTTCCAAGAGACCCAGTACTTC. Translation: CVSSLYGDRGFQETQYF.

The chain has TRBV6-4 and TRBJ2-4, with 11 bases that match TRBD2. V lost 0 bases and J lost 9; bases outside the gene matches: 10. The V gene's germline CDR1 is MRHNA and CDR2 SNTAGT. The CDR3 is 17 amino acids. DNA for the CDR3: TGTGCCAGCAGTGACTCGAGAGGGCTAGCGGGGGGCGGCATTCAGTACTTC. As protein: CASSDSRGLAGGGIQYF.

The CDR3 sequence: CASSPPTGQGIYGYTF. The CDR3 nucleotides read TGTGCCAGCTCACCACCCACGGGACAGGGGATTTATGGCTACACCTTC. The chain links TRBV18 to TRBJ1-2; TRBD1 matches 10 bases. Germline CDR1 is KGHSH and CDR2 is LQKENI. CDR3 length: 16 residues. V lost 0 bases and J lost 5; bases outside the gene matches: 6.

This chain connects TRBV15 to TRBJ2-7; 7 bases are a match to TRBD2. The CDR3 runs 15 residues. V shed 0 bases and J 5 bases; nucleotides not matched to a gene: 7. Germline CDR1 reads LNHNV; CDR2 reads YYDKDF (reference sequence). This CDR3 reads CATSRELALWNEQYF. The CDR3, as DNA: TGTGCCACCAGCAGAGAACTAGCGCTGTGGAACGAGCAGTACTTC.

The gene calls are TRBV21-1 and TRBJ1-1. TRBV21-1 counts as a pseudogene. The CDR3 runs to 13 residues. The CDR3 here is CASSEGPNTEAFF. In nucleotides, the CDR3 is TGTGCCAGCAGCGAGGGCCCGAACACTGAAGCTTTCTTT.

In nucleotides, the CDR3 is TGCGCCAGCAGCCAAGGATGGAGGCAGGGGGGAAACACCATATATTTT. Translating it yields CASSQGWRQGGNTIYF. The chain is built from TRBV4-3 and TRBJ1-3, with a weak D call TRBD1 (6 bases). Germline CDR1 LGHNA, CDR2 YSLEER. The CDR3 loop spans 16 amino acids. Trimming stripped 1 base from V and 4 bases from J, with 14 bases between.

This CDR3 is CASSEPWTLLGGELFF. CDR3 coding DNA: TGTGCCAGCAGTGAACCCTGGACTCTCCTTGGCGGGGAGCTGTTTTTT. The chain carries TRBV6-1 and TRBJ2-2; D possibly corresponds to TRBD2 (5 bases). Trimming took 2 bases from V and 7 from J, leaving 17 bases between them. The CDR3 totals 16 residues. From germline, CDR1 is MNHNS and CDR2 SASEGT.

This chain links TRBV19 with TRBJ2-2; 8 bases map to TRBD1. The CDR3 totals 17 residues. V lost 5 bases to trimming and J lost 1 base; unmatched junction nucleotides: 9. Per the germline V gene, CDR1 is LNHDA and CDR2 is SQIVND (reference sequence). The DNA for the CDR3 is TGTGCCAGTAGTGTCGGACAGGGATTTTGGAACACCGGGGAGCTGTTTTTT. Its translation: CASSVGQGFWNTGELFF.

This chain links TRBV30 with TRBJ2-1, with D possibly TRBD2 on 5 matching bases. V was pared by 3 bases and J by 4 bases, with 10 bases between. The CDR3 totals 13 residues. The V gene's germline CDR1 is GTSNPN and CDR2 SVGIG (reference sequence). The CDR3, as DNA: TGTGCCTGGAGAACGGGGTTTTACAATGAGCAGTTCTTC. Protein: CAWRTGFYNEQFF.

The gene calls are TRBV5-6 and TRBJ2-7; TRBD1 matches 11 bases. Germline trimming cut 3 bases from V and 1 base from J; bases unmatched to any gene: 6. Germline V gives CDR1 SGHDT, CDR2 YYEEEE. The CDR3 loop spans 16 amino acids. The CDR3 sequence: CASSSAGTGGSYEQYF. The CDR3 nucleotides read TGTGCCAGCAGCTCCGCCGGGACAGGGGGATCCTACGAGCAGTACTTC.

A few counts support this clone. The chain recombines TRBV6-1 with TRBJ1-4; D gene uncertain. The ends were cut back, 8 bases at V and 7 bases at J, with 20 bases in the middle. The germline gives CDR1 MNHNS, CDR2 SASEGT. The CDR3 covers 15 residues. The CDR3 coding sequence is TGTGCCAGCTCAGCCCAGTCCGGGAAACTTGAAAAACTGTTTTTT. Translation: CASSAQSGKLEKLFF.

This sequence joins TRBV7-9 and TRBJ1-1; no clear D. With 3 bases removed from V and 3 bases from J, the gap between germline ends came to 11 bases. The CDR3 is 14 residues long. Per germline, CDR1 SEHNR and CDR2 FQNEAQ (reference sequence). The CDR3 DNA is TGTGCCAGCAGCTTGGGCAGTTTTTACACTGAAGCTTTCTTT. The encoded protein is CASSLGSFYTEAFF.

This clone showed up just once. The chain combines TRBV15 with TRBJ2-1, with 10 bases identical to TRBD2. CDR3 length: 15 amino acids. The V segment lost 3 bases and the J segment 8 bases; nucleotides outside the gene matches: 7. Germline CDR1 reads LNHNV; CDR2 reads YYDKDF (reference sequence). Written as DNA, the CDR3 is TGTGCCACCAGCAGGGAGCGGGGGGGCCTAGATGAGCAGTTCTTC. Translating it yields CATSRERGGLDEQFF.

The chain carries TRBV10-1 and TRBJ2-2; maybe TRBD2 (6 bases). The CDR3 spans 15 residues. Germline values: CDR1 WNHNN, CDR2 SYGVQD (reference sequence). The V and J ends lost 3 bases and 7 bases respectively, with 15 bases between them. The CDR3 loop is CASSDLTRSGGELFF. The CDR3 DNA is TGCGCCAGCAGTGACTTGACTAGGTCTGGCGGGGAGCTGTTTTTT.

Only one count was recorded for this clone. The chain recombines TRBV7-6 with TRBJ2-7, with D uncertain. Germline V gene data show CDR1 as SGHVS and CDR2 as FNYEAQ. The CDR3 consists of 13 residues. Between the trimmed V and J ends, which lost 1 base and 3 bases, there was a span of 7 bases. The CDR3 region has the DNA TGTGCCAGCAGCTTAGATATTCGCTACGAGCAGTACTTC. This translates into CASSLDIRYEQYF.

This clone was counted a single time. The rearrangement joins TRBV5-3 to TRBJ1-2; no clear D gene. TRBV5-3 is an open reading frame, and its role is uncertain. Trimming cost V 0 bases and J 0 bases, with 9 bases left between them. CDR3 length: 15 residues. The CDR3 sequence: CARSLVAAANYGYTF. The CDR3 DNA is TGTGCCAGAAGCTTGGTAGCGGCAGCTAACTATGGCTACACCTTC.

V usage is TRBV19 and J usage is TRBJ2-3; 13 bases line up with TRBD2. The CDR3 runs 15 residues. Per the germline V gene, CDR1 is LNHDA and CDR2 is SQIVND (reference sequence). V was clipped by 5 bases and J by 6 bases; unmatched bases: 5. The CDR3 nucleotides are TGTGCCAGTAGTCCGGGACTAGCGGGGCCGGATACGCAGTATTTT. Its translation: CASSPGLAGPDTQYF.

The gene calls are TRBV12-5 and TRBJ1-3; perhaps TRBD1 as D (6 bases). Germline lookup yields CDR1 LGHNT and CDR2 FRNRAP. V was cut by 0 bases and J by 0 bases, with 15 bases left in between. CDR3 length: 18 amino acids. The CDR3 here is CASGLVLDRSFSGNTIYF. The CDR3 DNA reads as TGTGCTAGTGGTTTGGTACTGGACAGATCTTTCTCTGGAAACACCATATATTTT.

The chain uses TRBV27 and TRBJ2-7; D gene unclear. Germline-derived CDR1 and CDR2 are MNHEY and SMNVEV (reference sequence). CDR3 length equals 14 residues. Trimming cost V 5 bases and J 0 bases, with 11 bases left between them. As DNA, the CDR3 is TGTGCCAGCAGTGAACAGCTAAGCTCCTACGAGCAGTACTTC. Translating it yields CASSEQLSSYEQYF.

Worth noting for this clone: This same CDR3 is encoded by further DNA sequences in the sample. This chain joins TRBV18 and TRBJ2-1, with 9 bases fitting TRBD1. CDR1 is KGHSH and CDR2 is LQKENI in the germline V gene. This CDR3 is 14 amino acids long. The junction had 6 bases not matched to a gene; V was cut back by 3 bases and J by 9 bases. This chain's CDR3 is CASSPGQGLGEQFF. CDR3 bases: TGTGCCAGCTCACCGGGACAGGGACTTGGTGAGCAGTTCTTC.

In nucleotides, the CDR3 is TGTGCCAGCACCCGGGACTTCGGAGAGACCCAGTACTTC. Its translation: CASTRDFGETQYF. The chain uses TRBV7-2 and TRBJ2-5; possibly TRBD2 for D (6 bases). The CDR3 contains 13 residues. Germline CDR1 reads SGHTA; CDR2 reads FQGNSA. Trimming removed 7 bases from V and 4 bases from J, with 13 bases in between.